The T cell receptor beta chain under discussion was sequenced for a study of T cells after yellow fever vaccination. Overall study: Fractions of limited cellularity were prepared by means of SMART-Seq v4 Ultra Low Input.

TCRdb re-called the 5' RACE reads with MiXCR, one entry per CDR3 protein. The sample holds hundreds of thousands of distinct CDR3 sequences, approximately 13% seen once. To note about this clonotype: Its antigen is unknown.

The germline gives CDR1 LGHNA, CDR2 YNFKEQ. Trimming removed 1 base from V and 1 base from J; junction bases left unmatched: 7. The CDR3 extends over 17 amino acids. Study-wide points: Most clones from primary vaccination resurfaced after the booster (about 95% CD4, approximately 88% CD8). A weaker but faster secondary response was observed, peaking on day 5 versus 15. Although most clonotypes did not, a small share appeared in both CD4 and CD8 compartments.

The TCR originated in a man in his late teens or twenties who received the YFV17D yellow fever vaccine. Here the sequenced sample was CD4+ T cells sorted from PBMCs, taken 15 days after the yellow fever booster vaccination. The chain employs TRBV4-2 and TRBJ2-5; TRBD2 matches at 9 bases. CDR3: CASSQGGASGVQETQYF. CDR3 nucleotides: TGTGCCAGCAGCCAAGGGGGGGCTAGCGGGGTCCAAGAGACCCAGTACTTC.